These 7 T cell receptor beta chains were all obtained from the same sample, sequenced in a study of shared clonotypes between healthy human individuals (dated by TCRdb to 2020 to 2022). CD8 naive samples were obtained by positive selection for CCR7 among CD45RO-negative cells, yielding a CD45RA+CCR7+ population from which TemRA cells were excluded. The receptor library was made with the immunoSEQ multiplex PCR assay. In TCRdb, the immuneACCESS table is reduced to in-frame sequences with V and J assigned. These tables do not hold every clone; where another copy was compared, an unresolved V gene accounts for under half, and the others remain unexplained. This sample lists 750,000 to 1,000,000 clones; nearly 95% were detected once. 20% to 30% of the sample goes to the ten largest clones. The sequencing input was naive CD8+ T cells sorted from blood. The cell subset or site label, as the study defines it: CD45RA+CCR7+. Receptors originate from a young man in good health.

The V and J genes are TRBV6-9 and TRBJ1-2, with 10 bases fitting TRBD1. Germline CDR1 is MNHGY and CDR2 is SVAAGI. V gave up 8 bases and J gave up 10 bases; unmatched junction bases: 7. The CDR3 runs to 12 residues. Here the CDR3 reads CASGRTGGFYTF. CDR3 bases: TGTGCCAGCGGCCGGACAGGGGGTTTCTACACCTTC.

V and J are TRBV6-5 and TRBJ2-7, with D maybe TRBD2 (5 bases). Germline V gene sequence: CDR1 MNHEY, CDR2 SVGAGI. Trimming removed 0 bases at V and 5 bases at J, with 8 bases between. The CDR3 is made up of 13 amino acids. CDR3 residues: CASSYSWEHEQYF. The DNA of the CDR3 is TGTGCCAGCAGTTACTCGTGGGAGCACGAGCAGTACTTC.

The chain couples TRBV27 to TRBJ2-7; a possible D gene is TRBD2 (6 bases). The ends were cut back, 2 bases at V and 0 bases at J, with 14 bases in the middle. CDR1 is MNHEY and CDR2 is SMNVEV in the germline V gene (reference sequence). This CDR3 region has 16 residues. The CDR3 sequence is CASSLKSTSLSYEQYF. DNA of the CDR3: TGTGCCAGCAGTTTAAAATCAACTAGCCTCTCCTACGAGCAGTACTTC.

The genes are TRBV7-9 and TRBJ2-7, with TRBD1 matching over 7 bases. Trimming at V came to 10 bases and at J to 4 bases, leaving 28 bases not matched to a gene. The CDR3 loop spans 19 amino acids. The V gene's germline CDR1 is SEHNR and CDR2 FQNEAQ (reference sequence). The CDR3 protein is CATRDLRPSTGLQSYEQYF. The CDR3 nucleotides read TGTGCCACACGTGATCTGCGCCCATCGACAGGGCTCCAATCGTACGAGCAGTACTTC.

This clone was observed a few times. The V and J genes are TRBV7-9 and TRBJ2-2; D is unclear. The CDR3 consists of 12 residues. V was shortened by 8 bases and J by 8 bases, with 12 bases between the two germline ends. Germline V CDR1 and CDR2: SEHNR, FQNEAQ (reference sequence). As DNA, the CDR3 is TGTGCCAGCGTCGCCCGGCGTGGGGAGCTGTTTTTT. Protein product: CASVARRGELFF.

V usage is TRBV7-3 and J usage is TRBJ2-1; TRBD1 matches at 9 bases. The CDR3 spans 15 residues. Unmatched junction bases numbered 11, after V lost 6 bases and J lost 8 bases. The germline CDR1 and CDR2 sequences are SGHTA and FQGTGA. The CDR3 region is CASSTGTGSFDEQFF. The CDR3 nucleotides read TGTGCCAGCAGTACCGGGACAGGGTCTTTCGATGAGCAGTTCTTC. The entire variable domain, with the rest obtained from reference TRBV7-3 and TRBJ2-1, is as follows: GAGVSQTPSNKVTEKGKYVELRCDPISGHTALYWYRQSLGQGPEFLIYFQGTGAADDSGLPNDRFFAVRPEGSVSTLKIQRTERGDSAVYLCASSTGTGSFDEQFFGPGTRLTVL.

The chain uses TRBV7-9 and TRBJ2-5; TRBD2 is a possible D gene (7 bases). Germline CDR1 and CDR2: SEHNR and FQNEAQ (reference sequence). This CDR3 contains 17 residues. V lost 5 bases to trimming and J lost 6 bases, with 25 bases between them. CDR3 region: CASSLPGGLLEGKTQYF. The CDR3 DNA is TGTGCCAGCAGCCTTCCGGGGGGCTTACTAGAAGGAAAGACCCAGTACTTC.